Listed below are T cell receptor beta chains from one sample, sequenced in a study of identical twins. TCRdb fed the 5' RACE reads into MiXCR, producing one record per CDR3 protein. Of under 800,000 distinct CDR3 sequences listed, about 20% are singletons. The same data also contributed to another study, on T cells expressing NK-cell markers.

The sequenced sample was PBMCs. These TCRs come from a woman younger than 30 in good health. CDR3s include the opening cysteine and the closing phenylalanine or tryptophan. A D gene is named only where the DNA matches it firmly. Clone size is not always given. Where it is, it says once, few, many or a class for expanded clones.

d_call	clone_size	v_call	j_call	cdr3_length	cdr3_aa	cdr3_nt
-	-	TRBV18	TRBJ2-1	15	CASSPILDGGHEQFF	TGTGCCAGCTCACCAATTCTTGACGGGGGCCATGAGCAGTTCTTC
TRBD2	-	TRBV5-1	TRBJ2-7	14	CASSLPGGTYEQYF	TGCGCCAGCAGCTTGCCGGGAGGTACCTACGAGCAGTACTTC
TRBD1	few	TRBV20-1	TRBJ1-2	12	CSAVTGSDGYTF	TGCAGTGCTGTGACAGGGTCCGATGGCTACACCTTC
-	few	TRBV29-1	TRBJ2-3	11	CSPILGDTQYF	TGCAGCCCGATACTGGGGGATACGCAGTATTTT
-	-	TRBV20-1	TRBJ2-7	14	CSAIGQRFPYEQYF	TGCAGTGCTATAGGACAGAGATTTCCCTACGAGCAGTACTTC
-	-	TRBV12-3/TRBV12-4	TRBJ1-2	15	CASSPPAGGARGYTF	TGTGCCAGCAGTCCCCCGGCGGGGGGAGCCAGGGGCTACACCTTC
-	-	TRBV5-1	TRBJ2-1	14	CASSSPRGASEQFF	TGCGCCAGCAGCTCCCCCCGGGGGGCTAGTGAGCAGTTCTTC
-	few	TRBV9	TRBJ2-5	15	CASTRDSASQETQYF	TGTGCCAGCACACGGGACTCAGCCTCCCAAGAGACCCAGTACTTC
-	few	TRBV20-1	TRBJ2-5	12	CSASEEKETQYF	TGCAGTGCCTCCGAGGAGAAAGAGACCCAGTACTTC
-	-	TRBV18	TRBJ2-2	16	CASSPSGRGRAGELFF	TGTGCCAGCTCACCCTCCGGGAGGGGGCGTGCCGGGGAGCTGTTTTTT
TRBD1	-	TRBV5-1	TRBJ2-7	15	CASSTDRGFPYEQYF	TGCGCCAGCAGTACGGACAGGGGCTTTCCTTACGAGCAGTACTTC
-	-	TRBV5-1	TRBJ2-7	15	CASSLGVGIGFEQYF	TGCGCCAGCAGCTTGGGGGTAGGGATTGGTTTCGAGCAGTACTTC
-	-	TRBV9	TRBJ2-5	12	CASSPSEGTQYF	TGTGCCAGCAGCCCCTCCGAGGGGACCCAGTACTTC
-	-	TRBV20-1	TRBJ2-1	11	CTPRRADEQFF	TGCACCCCGCGGAGGGCCGATGAGCAGTTCTTC
TRBD1	many	TRBV6-1	TRBJ2-2	14	CASRRTGRTGELFF	TGTGCCAGCAGGAGGACAGGGAGGACCGGGGAGCTGTTTTTT
TRBD2	-	TRBV6-2/TRBV6-3	TRBJ2-1	17	CASSYPLAGARPHEQFF	TGTGCCAGCAGTTACCCGTTAGCGGGAGCTCGCCCCCATGAGCAGTTCTTC
-	many	TRBV12-3/TRBV12-4	TRBJ1-4	14	CASSSRVLNEKLFF	TGTGCCAGCAGTTCCCGCGTCCTTAATGAAAAACTGTTTTTT
-	-	TRBV24-1	TRBJ2-5	13	CATGKGGQETQYF	TGTGCCACCGGAAAAGGCGGGCAGGAGACCCAGTACTTC
TRBD2	-	TRBV20-1	TRBJ2-3	14	CSAGSSGRADTQYF	TGCAGTGCTGGGAGTAGCGGGAGGGCCGATACGCAGTATTTT
TRBD1	-	TRBV9	TRBJ1-1	15	CASSRTRQGGGEAFF	TGTGCCAGCAGCCGAACCCGACAGGGAGGGGGTGAAGCTTTCTTT
-	few	TRBV9	TRBJ2-1	15	CASSLVANAYNEQFF	TGTGCCAGCAGCCTTGTAGCGAACGCCTACAATGAGCAGTTCTTC
-	many	TRBV5-6	TRBJ1-4	13	CASSYRRGEKLFF	TGTGCCAGCAGCTATCGACGGGGTGAAAAACTGTTTTTT
TRBD2	many	TRBV4-3	TRBJ2-1	17	CASSRRPPGLAGVEQFF	TGCGCCAGCAGCCGCCGACCACCGGGACTAGCGGGAGTAGAGCAGTTCTTC
-	-	TRBV6-5	TRBJ2-1	14	CASSYSPWWNEQFF	TGTGCCAGCAGTTACTCGCCTTGGTGGAATGAGCAGTTCTTC
TRBD2	many	TRBV29-1	TRBJ2-1	16	CSADGTSGGSQNEQFF	TGCAGCGCTGATGGGACTAGCGGGGGGTCCCAGAATGAGCAGTTCTTC
-	few	TRBV20-1	TRBJ1-3	15	CSAGGLPVSGNTIYF	TGCAGTGCAGGGGGACTGCCCGTCTCTGGAAACACCATATATTTT
TRBD2	-	TRBV7-2	TRBJ2-1	16	CASSWPGAGGYNEQFF	TGTGCCAGCAGCTGGCCTGGGGCGGGAGGGTACAATGAGCAGTTCTTC
TRBD2	many	TRBV6-1	TRBJ2-3	13	CASSPTSGDTQYF	TGTGCCAGCAGCCCGACTAGCGGAGATACGCAGTATTTT
-	-	TRBV5-1	TRBJ2-1	13	CASSLGGPVEQFF	TGCGCCAGCAGCTTGGGCGGGCCGGTTGAGCAGTTCTTC
TRBD1	-	TRBV6-1	TRBJ1-5	14	CASLTGNRNQPQHF	TGTGCCAGCCTGACAGGGAACCGCAATCAGCCCCAGCATTTT
-	-	TRBV29-1	TRBJ2-4	17	CSVRRAWGEGGKNIQYF	TGCAGCGTACGGAGGGCTTGGGGGGAGGGGGGCAAAAACATTCAGTACTTC
TRBD1	-	TRBV20-1	TRBJ1-2	18	CSAPAFGQGRDNSYGYTF	TGCAGTGCCCCCGCCTTCGGACAGGGAAGGGACAACTCATATGGCTACACCTTC
TRBD1	few	TRBV4-2	TRBJ2-1	14	CASSPGQGKDEQFF	TGTGCCAGCAGCCCGGGACAGGGAAAAGATGAGCAGTTCTTC
-	-	TRBV5-1	TRBJ2-7	15	CASSLGPPKTYEQYF	TGCGCCAGCAGCTTGGGCCCCCCTAAAACCTACGAGCAGTACTTC
TRBD2	-	TRBV14	TRBJ2-5	15	CASSQVGLAAETQYF	TGTGCCAGCAGCCAAGTGGGACTAGCGGCGGAGACCCAGTACTTC
-	many	TRBV7-2	TRBJ1-1	15	CASSLAWASNTEAFF	TGTGCCAGCAGCTTAGCCTGGGCCTCGAACACTGAAGCTTTCTTT
TRBD1	-	TRBV18	TRBJ2-5	15	CASSEPDRGRETQYF	TGTGCCAGCTCGGAACCTGACAGGGGGCGCGAGACCCAGTACTTC
TRBD2	-	TRBV5-5	TRBJ2-5	15	CASSNLAGVGETQYF	TGTGCCAGCAGCAACTTAGCGGGAGTTGGGGAGACCCAGTACTTC
-	many	TRBV2	TRBJ2-2	12	CASNRGYGELFF	TGTGCCAGCAACAGAGGCTACGGGGAGCTGTTTTTT
TRBD2	few	TRBV12-3/TRBV12-4	TRBJ2-1	15	CASRRLAAEYNEQFF	TGTGCCAGCAGGAGACTAGCGGCCGAATACAATGAGCAGTTCTTC
-	-	TRBV21-1	TRBJ2-4	17	CASSKRSNFLGYDIQYF	TGTGCCAGCAGCAAAAGGTCGAACTTCTTGGGGTATGACATTCAGTACTTC
TRBD2	-	TRBV9	TRBJ2-5	16	CASSVGGSGSGETQYF	TGTGCCAGCAGCGTAGGGGGTAGCGGGAGTGGAGAGACCCAGTACTTC
-	-	TRBV20-1	TRBJ2-7	15	CSALGLNRASYEQYF	TGCAGTGCCCTAGGACTTAACAGGGCTTCCTACGAGCAGTACTTC
-	-	TRBV11-2	TRBJ2-1	19	CASSLDMSDSDSSYNEQFF	TGTGCCAGCAGCTTAGATATGTCCGACTCTGATTCATCCTACAATGAGCAGTTCTTC
TRBD2	few	TRBV7-2	TRBJ2-1	14	CASSLVAGGYEQFF	TGTGCCAGCAGCTTAGTAGCGGGAGGTTATGAGCAGTTCTTC
TRBD1	many	TRBV4-1	TRBJ1-2	15	CASSLRDRANYGYTF	TGCGCCAGCAGCCTCCGGGACAGGGCCAACTATGGCTACACCTTC
-	few	TRBV10-1	TRBJ2-3	13	CASSREAVDTQYF	TGCGCCAGCAGTCGTGAGGCCGTGGATACGCAGTATTTT
TRBD2	few	TRBV3-1	TRBJ2-5	15	CASSHRTSILETQYF	TGTGCCAGCAGCCACCGGACTAGCATTTTGGAGACCCAGTACTTC
-	many	TRBV3-1	TRBJ2-3	19	CASSQGESTRQEGTDTQYF	TGTGCCAGCAGCCAAGGAGAGTCAACCAGACAGGAGGGAACAGATACGCAGTATTTT
-	-	TRBV5-1	TRBJ2-7	14	CASGKEDRAYEQYF	TGCGCCAGCGGCAAGGAGGACCGAGCCTACGAGCAGTACTTC
TRBD1	-	TRBV24-1	TRBJ2-4	16	CATSGVDRVAKNIQYF	TGTGCCACCAGTGGGGTGGACAGGGTAGCCAAAAACATTCAGTACTTC
TRBD2	many	TRBV7-2	TRBJ2-7	16	CASSRTSGRVRYEQYF	TGTGCCAGCAGCCGGACTAGCGGGAGGGTTCGGTACGAGCAGTACTTC
-	-	TRBV5-4	TRBJ2-1	13	CAIRADSYNEQFF	TGTGCCATCCGAGCGGACTCCTACAATGAGCAGTTCTTC
-	-	TRBV6-5	TRBJ2-5	14	CASSYSTGLETQYF	TGTGCCAGCAGTTACTCGACGGGTTTAGAGACCCAGTACTTC
-	few	TRBV29-1	TRBJ1-5	13	CSVVNGDNQPQHF	TGCAGCGTTGTTAACGGGGATAATCAGCCCCAGCATTTT
-	few	TRBV6-5	TRBJ1-2	15	CASSYSPAANYGYTF	TGTGCCAGCAGTTACTCCCCCGCAGCTAACTATGGCTACACCTTC
TRBD2	-	TRBV4-3	TRBJ2-3	15	CASSQDQLATDTQYF	TGCGCCAGCAGCCAAGATCAACTAGCGACAGATACGCAGTATTTT
-	few	TRBV20-1	TRBJ2-2	17	CSARRTTRLTNTGELFF	TGCAGTGCTAGAAGGACTACCCGACTTACGAACACCGGGGAGCTGTTTTTT
-	few	TRBV5-1	TRBJ2-7	13	CASSAQGRGEQYF	TGCGCCAGCAGCGCCCAGGGACGGGGGGAGCAGTACTTC
-	few	TRBV12-3/TRBV12-4	TRBJ2-3	15	CASSLASRRTDTQYF	TGTGCCAGCAGTTTAGCGAGCAGACGCACAGATACGCAGTATTTT